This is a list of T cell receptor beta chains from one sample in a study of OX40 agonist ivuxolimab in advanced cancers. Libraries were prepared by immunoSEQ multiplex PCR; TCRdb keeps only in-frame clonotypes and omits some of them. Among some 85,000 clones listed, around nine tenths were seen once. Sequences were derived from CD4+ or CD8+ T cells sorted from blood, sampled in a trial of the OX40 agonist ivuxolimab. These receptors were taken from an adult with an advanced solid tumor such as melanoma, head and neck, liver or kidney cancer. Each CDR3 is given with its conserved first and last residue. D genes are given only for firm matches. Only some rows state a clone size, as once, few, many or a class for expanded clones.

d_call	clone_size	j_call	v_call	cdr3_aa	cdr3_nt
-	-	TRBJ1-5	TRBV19	CASSIGQTNQPQHF	TGTGCCAGTAGTATTGGGCAGACCAATCAGCCCCAGCATTTT
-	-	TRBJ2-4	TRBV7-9	CASGLKTENIQYF	TGTGCCAGCGGACTTAAGACGGAAAACATTCAGTACTTC
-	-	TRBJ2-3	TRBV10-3	CAIRRAGPSGSTDTQYF	TGTGCCATCAGGAGAGCGGGCCCCTCAGGGAGCACAGATACGCAGTATTTT
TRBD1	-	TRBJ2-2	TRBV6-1	CASMGQAALTGELFF	TGTGCCAGCATGGGACAGGCGGCCCTGACCGGGGAGCTGTTTTTT
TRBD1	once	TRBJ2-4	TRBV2	CASRIRDRGDIQYF	TGTGCCAGCAGGATCCGGGACAGGGGTGACATTCAGTACTTC
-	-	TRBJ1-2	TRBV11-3	CASSLVGERGYTF	TGTGCCAGCAGCCTAGTCGGGGAGCGAGGCTACACCTTC
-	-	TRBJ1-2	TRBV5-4	CASSLTGAHGDGYTF	TGTGCCAGCAGCTTGACGGGGGCTCATGGGGATGGCTACACCTTC
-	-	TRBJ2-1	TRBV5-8	CASSPGVSLYNEQFF	TGTGCCAGCAGCCCAGGGGTATCCCTTTACAATGAGCAGTTCTTC
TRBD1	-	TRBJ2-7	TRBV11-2	CASSLDRRGTGGYEQYF	TGTGCCAGCAGCTTAGATCGTCGCGGGACAGGGGGTTACGAGCAGTACTTC
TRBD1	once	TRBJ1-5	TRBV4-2	CASSQPALTGTGLNQPQHF	TGTGCCAGCAGCCAACCGGCCCTTACCGGGACAGGACTGAATCAGCCCCAGCATTTT
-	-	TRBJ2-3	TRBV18	CASSPTPDTQYF	TGTGCCAGCTCACCAACCCCGGATACGCAGTATTTT
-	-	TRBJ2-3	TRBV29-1	CSVARGSPTDTQYF	TGCAGCGTTGCTAGGGGGTCCCCCACAGATACGCAGTATTTT
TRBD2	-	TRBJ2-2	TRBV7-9	CASNRLAGTGELFF	TGTGCCAGCAATCGCCTAGCGGGAACCGGGGAGCTGTTTTTT
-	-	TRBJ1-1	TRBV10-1	CASSESIVGAEEAFF	TGCGCCAGCAGTGAGTCGATAGTTGGGGCGGAAGAAGCTTTCTTT
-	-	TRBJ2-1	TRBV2	CASRPSELHNEQFF	TGTGCCAGCAGGCCCAGCGAGTTACACAATGAGCAGTTCTTC
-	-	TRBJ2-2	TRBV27	CATSRAGGTSNTGELFF	TGTGCCACGAGTAGGGCAGGGGGGACTTCGAACACCGGGGAGCTGTTTTTT
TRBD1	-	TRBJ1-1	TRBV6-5	CASSSRQGITEAFF	TGTGCCAGCAGCAGCCGACAGGGAATCACTGAAGCTTTCTTT
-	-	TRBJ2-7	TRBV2	CASKPDSYEQYF	TGTGCCAGCAAGCCAGACTCCTACGAGCAGTACTTC
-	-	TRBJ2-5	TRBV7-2	CASSPGQQETQYF	TGTGCCAGCAGCCCCGGACAGCAAGAGACCCAGTACTTC
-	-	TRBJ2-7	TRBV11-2	CASSPLYEQYF	TGTGCCAGCAGCCCACTCTACGAGCAGTACTTC
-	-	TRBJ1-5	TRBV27	CASSFGNPSNQPQHF	TGTGCCAGCAGTTTCGGCAACCCGAGCAATCAGCCCCAGCATTTT
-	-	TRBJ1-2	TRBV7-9	CASSSTAHYGYTF	TGTGCCAGCAGCTCGACGGCCCACTATGGCTACACCTTC
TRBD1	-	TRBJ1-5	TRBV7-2	CASSYHRGGGMIQHF	TGTGCCAGCAGCTACCACAGGGGTGGGGGTATGATCCAGCATTTT
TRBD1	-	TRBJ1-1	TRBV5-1	CASSLSVAGGQNTEAFF	TGCGCCAGCAGCTTGTCGGTGGCAGGGGGACAGAACACTGAAGCTTTCTTT
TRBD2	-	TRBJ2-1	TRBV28	CASNLPGTSGRNEQFF	TGTGCCAGCAATCTTCCCGGGACTAGCGGGCGGAATGAGCAGTTCTTC
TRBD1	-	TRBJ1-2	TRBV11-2	CASSLSLRGLIGYTF	TGTGCCAGCAGCTTGAGTCTCAGGGGGCTGATCGGCTACACCTTC
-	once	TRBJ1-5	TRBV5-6	CASSSIGGDNQPQHF	TGTGCCAGCAGCTCTATAGGGGGGGATAATCAGCCCCAGCATTTT
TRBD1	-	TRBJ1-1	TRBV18	CASSPGGTNTEAFF	TGTGCCAGCTCTCCAGGGGGGACGAACACTGAAGCTTTCTTT
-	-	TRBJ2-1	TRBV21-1	CASGYGEAYNEQFF	TGTGCCAGCGGATACGGGGAAGCATACAATGAGCAGTTCTTC
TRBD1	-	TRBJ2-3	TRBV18	CASSPPTGGLDTQYF	TGTGCCAGCTCACCACCGACAGGGGGTTTAGATACGCAGTATTTT
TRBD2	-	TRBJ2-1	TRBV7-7	CASSPAPGGYNEQFF	TGTGCCAGCAGCCCTGCACCGGGGGGATACAATGAGCAGTTCTTC
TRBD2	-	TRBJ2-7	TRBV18	CASSRLAGEDEQYF	TGTGCCAGCTCCAGACTAGCGGGAGAAGACGAGCAGTACTTC
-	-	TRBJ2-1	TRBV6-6	CASSYFGPGEQFF	TGTGCCAGCAGTTACTTCGGTCCTGGGGAGCAGTTCTTC
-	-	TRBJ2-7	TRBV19	CASSIRHSYEQYF	TGTGCCAGTAGTATACGCCACTCCTACGAGCAGTACTTC
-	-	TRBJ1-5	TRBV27	CASRLTSNQPQHF	TGTGCCAGCAGGCTGACATCGAATCAGCCCCAGCATTTT
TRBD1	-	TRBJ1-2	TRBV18	CASSPTATGGSSKYGYTF	TGTGCCAGCTCACCAACGGCGACAGGGGGCTCTTCGAAGTATGGCTACACCTTC
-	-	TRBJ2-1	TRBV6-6	CASSYSPTIVQFF	TGTGCCAGCAGTTACTCGCCGACAATTGTGCAGTTCTTC
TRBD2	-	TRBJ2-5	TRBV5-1	CASSPLAGGPVETQYF	TGCGCCAGCAGCCCGTTAGCGGGAGGGCCGGTAGAGACCCAGTACTTC
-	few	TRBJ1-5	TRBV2	CASSPYENQPQHF	TGTGCCAGCAGTCCGTACGAGAATCAGCCCCAGCATTTT
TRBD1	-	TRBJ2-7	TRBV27	CASSRRAGGTSYEQYF	TGTGCCAGCAGCCGAAGGGCAGGGGGCACTTCCTACGAGCAGTACTTC
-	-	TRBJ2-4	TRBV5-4	CASSWGENIQYF	TGTGCCAGCAGCTGGGGGGAAAACATTCAGTACTTC
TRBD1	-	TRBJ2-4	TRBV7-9	CASSSAPSGQGFWNF	TGTGCCAGCAGCTCTGCCCCCTCCGGACAGGGGTTCTGGAACTTC
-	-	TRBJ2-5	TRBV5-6	CASSLIGTHWETQYF	TGTGCCAGCAGCTTGATCGGGACTCATTGGGAGACCCAGTACTTC
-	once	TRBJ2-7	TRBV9	CASSVSGATAYEQYF	TGTGCCAGCAGCGTATCCGGGGCAACAGCCTACGAGCAGTACTTC
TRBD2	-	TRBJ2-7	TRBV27	CASSLYSGGPKEQYF	TGTGCCAGCAGTTTATACTCGGGAGGGCCGAAAGAGCAGTACTTC
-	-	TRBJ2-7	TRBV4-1	CASSQRRLGVSSYEQYF	TGCGCCAGCAGCCAGAGGAGATTAGGGGTTTCTTCCTACGAGCAGTACTTC
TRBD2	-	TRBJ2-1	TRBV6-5	CASSLSGRDEQFF	TGTGCCAGCAGTCTCAGCGGGAGAGATGAGCAGTTCTTC
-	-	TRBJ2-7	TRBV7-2	CASSLYGRENEQYF	TGTGCCAGCAGCTTATACGGCAGGGAGAACGAGCAGTACTTC
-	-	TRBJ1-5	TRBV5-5	CASSRSGVVFLPQHF	TGTGCCAGCAGCCGATCCGGGGTCGTTTTTCTGCCCCAGCATTTT
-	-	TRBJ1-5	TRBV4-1	CASSQDRGVSNQPQHF	TGCGCCAGCAGCCAAGATCGGGGGGTTAGCAATCAGCCCCAGCATTTT
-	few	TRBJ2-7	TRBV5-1	CASSLGSQGNEQYF	TGCGCCAGCAGCTTGGGTTCACAGGGTAATGAGCAGTACTTC
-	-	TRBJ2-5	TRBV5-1	CASSSGRTTNQETQYF	TGCGCCAGCAGCTCTGGGAGGACTACCAACCAAGAGACCCAGTACTTC
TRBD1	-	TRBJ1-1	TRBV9	CASTWGQTNTEAFF	TGTGCCAGCACCTGGGGACAGACGAACACTGAAGCTTTCTTT
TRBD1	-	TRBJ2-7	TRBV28	CASSETGAFDEQYF	TGTGCCAGCAGTGAGACAGGGGCTTTCGACGAGCAGTACTTC
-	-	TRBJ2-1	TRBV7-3	CASSLSPSSENEQFF	TGTGCCAGCAGCTTAAGTCCTAGCTCTGAGAATGAGCAGTTCTTC
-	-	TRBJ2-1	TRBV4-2	CASSTGQQNEQFF	TGTGCCAGCAGCACCGGACAGCAAAATGAGCAGTTCTTC
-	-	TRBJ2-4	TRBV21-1	CASSKAIPGRRAKNIQYF	TGTGCCAGCAGCAAGGCCATCCCGGGACGACGGGCCAAAAACATTCAGTACTTC